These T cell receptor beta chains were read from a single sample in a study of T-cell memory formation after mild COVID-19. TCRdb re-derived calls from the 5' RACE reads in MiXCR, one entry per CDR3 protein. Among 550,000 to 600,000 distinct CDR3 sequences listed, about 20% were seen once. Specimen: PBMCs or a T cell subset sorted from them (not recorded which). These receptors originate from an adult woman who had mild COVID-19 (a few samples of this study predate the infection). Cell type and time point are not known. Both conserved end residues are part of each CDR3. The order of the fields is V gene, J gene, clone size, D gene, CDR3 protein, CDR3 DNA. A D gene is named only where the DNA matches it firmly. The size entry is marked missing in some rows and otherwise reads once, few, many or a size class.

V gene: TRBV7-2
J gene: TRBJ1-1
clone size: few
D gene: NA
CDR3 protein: CASSLVGTENTEAFF
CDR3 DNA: TGTGCCAGCAGCTTAGTCGGGACCGAGAACACTGAAGCTTTCTTT

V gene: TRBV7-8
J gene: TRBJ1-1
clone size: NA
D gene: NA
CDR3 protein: CASSRRGGNTEAFF
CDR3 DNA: TGTGCCAGCAGCCGCCGAGGGGGAAACACTGAAGCTTTCTTT

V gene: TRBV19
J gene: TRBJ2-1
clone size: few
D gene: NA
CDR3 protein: CASSIGERVVYNEQFF
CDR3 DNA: TGTGCCAGTAGTATAGGGGAGCGGGTAGTATACAATGAGCAGTTCTTC

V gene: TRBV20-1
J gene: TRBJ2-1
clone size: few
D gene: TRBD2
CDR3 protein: CSASKPPETSGSLFF
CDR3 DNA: TGCAGTGCTTCTAAACCTCCCGAGACTAGCGGGAGCCTGTTCTTC

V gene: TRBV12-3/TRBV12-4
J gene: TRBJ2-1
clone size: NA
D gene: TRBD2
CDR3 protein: CASSFTAGVSEQFF
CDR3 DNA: TGTGCCAGCAGTTTTACAGCGGGAGTCAGTGAGCAGTTCTTC

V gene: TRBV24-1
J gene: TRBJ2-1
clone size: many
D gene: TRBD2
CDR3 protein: CATSDTTGDYASDEQFF
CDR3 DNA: TGTGCCACCAGTGATACAACCGGGGACTATGCCTCGGATGAGCAGTTCTTC

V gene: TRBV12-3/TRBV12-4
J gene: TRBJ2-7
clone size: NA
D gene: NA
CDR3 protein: CASRLRRYEQYF
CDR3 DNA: TGTGCCAGCAGACTTCGACGGTACGAGCAGTACTTC

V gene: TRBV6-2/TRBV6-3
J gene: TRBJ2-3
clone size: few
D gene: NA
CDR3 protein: CASSYAGGGYSTDTQYF
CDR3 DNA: TGTGCCAGCAGTTACGCTGGGGGCGGCTATAGCACAGATACGCAGTATTTT

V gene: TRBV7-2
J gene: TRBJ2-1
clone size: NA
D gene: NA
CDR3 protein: CASSFPGVAANEQFF
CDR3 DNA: TGTGCCAGCAGCTTTCCCGGGGTAGCGGCCAATGAGCAGTTCTTC

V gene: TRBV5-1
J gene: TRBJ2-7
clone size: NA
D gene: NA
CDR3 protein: CASRSSGVEQYF
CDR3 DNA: TGCGCCAGCCGCTCCTCGGGGGTCGAGCAGTACTTC

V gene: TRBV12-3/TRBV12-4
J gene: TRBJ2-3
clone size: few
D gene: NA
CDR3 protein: CASSFLGGADTQYF
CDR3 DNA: TGTGCCAGCAGTTTCCTAGGAGGGGCAGATACGCAGTATTTT

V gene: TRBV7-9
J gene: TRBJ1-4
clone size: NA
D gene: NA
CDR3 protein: CASSLLESINEKLFF
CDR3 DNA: TGTGCCAGCAGCTTACTTGAAAGCATTAATGAAAAACTGTTTTTT

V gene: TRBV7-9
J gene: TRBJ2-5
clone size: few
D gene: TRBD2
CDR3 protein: CASSLPRTSGAQETQYF
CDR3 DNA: TGTGCCAGCAGCTTGCCGCGTACTAGCGGGGCACAAGAGACCCAGTACTTC

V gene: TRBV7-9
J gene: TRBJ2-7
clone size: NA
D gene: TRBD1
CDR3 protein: CATNEGAQYF
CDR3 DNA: TGTGCCACCAACGAGGGGGCGCAGTACTTC

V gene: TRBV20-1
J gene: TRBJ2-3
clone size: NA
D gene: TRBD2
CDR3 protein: CSAGRAGGTDTQYF
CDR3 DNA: TGCAGTGCTGGACGAGCGGGGGGCACAGATACGCAGTATTTT

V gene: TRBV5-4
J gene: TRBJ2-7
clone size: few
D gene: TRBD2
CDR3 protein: CASSLDPSGGDGREQYF
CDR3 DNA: TGTGCCAGCAGCTTGGACCCGAGCGGGGGGGATGGCAGGGAGCAGTACTTC

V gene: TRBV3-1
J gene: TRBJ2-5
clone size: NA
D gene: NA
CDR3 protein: CASSQDPRGQETQYF
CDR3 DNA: TGTGCCAGCAGCCAAGATCCCCGGGGGCAAGAGACCCAGTACTTC

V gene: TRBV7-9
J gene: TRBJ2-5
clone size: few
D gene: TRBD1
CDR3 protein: CASSLGDRGTRETQYF
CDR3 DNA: TGTGCCAGCAGCTTAGGCGACAGGGGGACTCGAGAGACCCAGTACTTC

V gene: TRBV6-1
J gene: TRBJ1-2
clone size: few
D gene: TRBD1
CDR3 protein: CASSENRGRYTF
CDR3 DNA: TGTGCCAGCAGTGAGAACAGGGGCCGCTACACCTTC

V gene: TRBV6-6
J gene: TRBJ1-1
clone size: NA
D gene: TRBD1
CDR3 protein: CASSAGPGQGETEAFF
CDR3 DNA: TGTGCCAGCAGTGCTGGACCGGGACAGGGGGAAACTGAAGCTTTCTTT

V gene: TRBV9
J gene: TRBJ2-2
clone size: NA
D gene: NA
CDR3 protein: CASSVAGTMNTGELFF
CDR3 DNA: TGTGCCAGCAGCGTAGCTGGCACCATGAACACCGGGGAGCTGTTTTTT

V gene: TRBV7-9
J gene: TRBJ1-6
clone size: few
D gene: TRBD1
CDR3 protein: CASSWDSDSPLHF
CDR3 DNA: TGTGCCAGCAGCTGGGACAGTGATTCACCCCTCCACTTT

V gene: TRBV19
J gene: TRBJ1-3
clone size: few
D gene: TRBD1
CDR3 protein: CASSGTGTGNTIYF
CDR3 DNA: TGTGCCAGTAGTGGTACCGGGACAGGGAACACCATATATTTT

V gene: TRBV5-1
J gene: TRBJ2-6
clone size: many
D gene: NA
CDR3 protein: CASSSGSGANVLTF
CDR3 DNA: TGCGCCAGCAGCTCCGGCTCTGGGGCCAACGTCCTGACTTTC

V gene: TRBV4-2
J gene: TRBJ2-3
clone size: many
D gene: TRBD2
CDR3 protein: CASSPGLAGGPGDTQYF
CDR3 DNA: TGTGCCAGCAGCCCAGGACTAGCGGGGGGGCCAGGAGATACGCAGTATTTT

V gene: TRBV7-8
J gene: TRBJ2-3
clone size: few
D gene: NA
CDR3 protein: CASSSPERAEFTDTQYF
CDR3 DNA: TGTGCCAGCAGCTCCCCCGAACGGGCGGAGTTCACAGATACGCAGTATTTT

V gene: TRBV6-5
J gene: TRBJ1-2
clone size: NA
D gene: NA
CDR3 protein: CASTPGRGSYGYTF
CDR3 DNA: TGTGCCAGCACCCCGGGGAGGGGGAGCTATGGCTACACCTTC

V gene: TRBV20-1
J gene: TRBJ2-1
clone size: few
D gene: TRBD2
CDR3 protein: CSARTSGRKHEQFF
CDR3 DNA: TGCAGTGCTAGAACTAGCGGGAGGAAGCATGAGCAGTTCTTC

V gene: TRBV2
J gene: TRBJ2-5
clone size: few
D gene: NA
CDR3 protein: CASKSGGTQYF
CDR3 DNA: TGTGCCAGCAAGAGTGGGGGGACCCAGTACTTC

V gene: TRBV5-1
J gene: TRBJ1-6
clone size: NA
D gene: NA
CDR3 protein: CASSAGTNSPLHF
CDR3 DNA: TGCGCCAGCAGCGCGGGGACCAATTCACCCCTCCACTTT

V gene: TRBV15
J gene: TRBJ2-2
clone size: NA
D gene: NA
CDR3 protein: CATSRDQLLANTGELFF
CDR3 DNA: TGTGCCACCAGCAGAGATCAACTTCTCGCGAACACCGGGGAGCTGTTTTTT

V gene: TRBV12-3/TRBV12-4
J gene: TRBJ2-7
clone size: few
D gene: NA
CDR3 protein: CASSLETGLDPIGSYEQYF
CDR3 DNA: TGTGCCAGCAGTTTAGAAACGGGGCTTGATCCCATCGGCTCCTACGAGCAGTACTTC

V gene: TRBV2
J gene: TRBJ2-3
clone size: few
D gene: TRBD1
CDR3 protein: CASSVDRGGTDTQYF
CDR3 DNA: TGTGCCAGCAGCGTGGACAGGGGCGGGACAGATACGCAGTATTTT

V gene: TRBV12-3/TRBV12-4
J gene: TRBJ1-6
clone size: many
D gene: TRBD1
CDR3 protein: CASSLLDRDNSPLHF
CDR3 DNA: TGTGCCAGCAGTTTGTTGGACAGGGATAATTCACCCCTCCACTTT

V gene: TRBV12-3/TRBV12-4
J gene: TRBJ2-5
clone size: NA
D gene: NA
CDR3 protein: CASRHTRDTKELETQYF
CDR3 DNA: TGTGCCAGCAGACACACCCGGGACACGAAGGAGTTGGAGACCCAGTACTTC